One and the same sample provided the 3 T cell receptor beta chains below, sequenced in a study of OX40 agonist ivuxolimab in advanced cancers. Libraries were prepared by immunoSEQ multiplex PCR; TCRdb keeps only in-frame clonotypes and omits some of them. Among around 60,000 clones listed, 80% to 90% were seen once. Specimen: CD4+ or CD8+ T cells sorted from blood, collected in a trial of the OX40 agonist ivuxolimab. The source is an adult with an advanced solid tumor such as melanoma, head and neck, liver or kidney cancer.

The chain carries TRBV5-1 and TRBJ2-5; D gene ambiguous. The last part of the DNA fits TRBJ2-7 better; the J call may be wrong. Germline V gene data show CDR1 as SGHRS and CDR2 as YFSETQ. The CDR3 runs 18 residues. The CDR3 here is CASSLAFAASPRSYEQYF. The CDR3 DNA follows: TGCGCCAGCAGCTTGGCTTTCGCGGCTAGTCCAAGGTCCTACGAGCAGTACTTC.

CDR3 sequence (DNA): TGTGCCAGCAGCTTCCAGCACAGATACTACGAGCAGTACTTC. It is translated as CASSFQHRYYEQYF. The chain recombines TRBV11-3 with TRBJ2-7, with unresolved D. CDR1 is SGHNT and CDR2 is YENEEA in the germline V gene. The V end lost 3 bases, the J end lost 3 bases, and 12 bases lay between the germline ends. The CDR3 contains 14 residues.

This sequence joins TRBV19 and TRBJ1-2, with D possibly being TRBD1 (6 bases). Germline V CDR1 and CDR2: LNHDA, SQIVND (reference sequence). The CDR3 runs 17 residues. The V end lost 3 bases, the J end lost 1 base, and 18 bases lay between the germline ends. This CDR3 reads CASSIPGTRPLNYGYTF. As DNA, the CDR3 is TGTGCCAGTAGTATTCCCGGGACACGACCCCTTAACTATGGCTACACCTTC.